The 23 T cell receptor beta chains below were found in one sample sequenced in a study of shared clonotypes between healthy human individuals. Profiled with immunoSEQ multiplex PCR; TCRdb holds only in-frame clones, not every one. The data contain roughly 1,600,000 clones, around 98.5% of them singletons. Sample: naive CD4+ T cells sorted from blood. Sample subset: CD45RA+ positively selected. All receptors derive from a man aged 25-45 years in good health.

The V and J genes are TRBV27 and TRBJ1-2; unclear D gene. This CDR3 region has 13 residues. Germline V gene lookup returns CDR1 MNHEY and CDR2 SMNVEV (reference sequence). V was trimmed by 2 bases and J by 0 bases, leaving 4 bases between them. The CDR3 spells CASSLRSNYGYTF. The CDR3 nucleotides are TGTGCCAGCAGTTTACGGTCTAACTATGGCTACACCTTC.

The chain has TRBV9 and TRBJ2-7, with D hard to call. The V end lost 2 bases, the J end lost 1 base, and 10 bases lay between the germline ends. Germline CDR1 SGDLS, CDR2 YYNGEE. The CDR3 consists of 14 residues. CDR3 amino acids: CASSVQGLSYEQYF. The CDR3 nucleotides are TGTGCCAGCAGCGTTCAAGGATTGTCCTACGAGCAGTACTTC.

The chain joins TRBV28 to TRBJ1-2; TRBD1 agrees at 7 bases. Losses at the gene ends were 6 bases for V and 8 bases for J; bases not matched to a gene: 12. Germline V gene sequence: CDR1 MDHEN, CDR2 SYDVKM. The CDR3 is made up of 14 amino acids. CDR3 in amino acids: CASSENRGMGGYTF. The CDR3 coding sequence is TGTGCCAGCAGCGAGAACAGGGGAATGGGCGGCTACACCTTC.

Turning to this clone: The same CDR3 can be traced to other DNA sequences in this sample. The rearrangement uses TRBV5-1 and TRBJ1-4; TRBD1 matches at 8 bases. This CDR3 has 14 amino acids. The trim removed 0 bases at V and 6 bases at J, leaving 1 base unmatched. CDR1 is SGHRS and CDR2 is YFSETQ in the germline V gene. CDR3 DNA sequence: TGCGCCAGCAGCTTGGGACAGGGGTATGAAAAACTGTTTTTT. Translated, it gives CASSLGQGYEKLFF.

The rearrangement joins TRBV5-1 to TRBJ2-1; D perhaps matches TRBD2 (6 bases). Germline assignment: CDR1 SGHRS and CDR2 YFSETQ. The CDR3 runs 14 residues. V was trimmed by 4 bases and J by 5 bases, leaving 13 bases between them. The CDR3 protein is CASSVLADDNEQFF. Written as DNA, the CDR3 is TGCGCCAGCAGCGTGTTAGCGGACGACAATGAGCAGTTCTTC.

In DNA, the CDR3 is TGCAGCGCCGGGGACAGGGGTTACGAGCAGTACTTC. Its protein is CSAGDRGYEQYF. The genes are TRBV29-1 and TRBJ2-7; the match to TRBD1 covers 10 bases. CDR3 length equals 12 residues. Trimming removed 7 bases from V and 4 bases from J; junction bases left unmatched: 4. Per germline, CDR1 SQVTM and CDR2 ANQGSEA.

The chain recombines TRBV5-1 with TRBJ2-7; D perhaps matches TRBD1 (6 bases). The CDR3 extends over 14 amino acids. Germline values: CDR1 SGHRS, CDR2 YFSETQ. Trimming cost V 0 bases and J 7 bases, with 14 bases left between them. The CDR3 sequence is CASSLAPPRGEQYF. DNA of the CDR3: TGCGCCAGCAGCTTGGCTCCGCCAAGGGGGGAGCAGTACTTC.

V usage is TRBV7-2 and J usage is TRBJ2-7, with 11 bases matching TRBD1. Germline V lookup: CDR1 SGHTA, CDR2 FQGNSA. V gave up 5 bases and J gave up 5 bases; unmatched junction bases: 5. The CDR3 is 14 residues long. CDR3 bases: TGTGCCAGCAGCCACCGGGACAGGGGGGACGAGCAGTACTTC. Protein sequence: CASSHRDRGDEQYF. The full variable domain, in which reference TRBV7-2 and TRBJ2-7 provide the parts outside the CDR3, is GAGVSQSPSNKVTEKGKDVELRCDPISGHTALYWYRQSLGQGLEFLIYFQGNSAPDKSGLPSDRFSAERTGGSVSTLTIQRTQQEDSAVYLCASSHRDRGDEQYFGPGTRLTVT.

The chain recombines TRBV28 with TRBJ2-5; the match to TRBD2 covers 7 bases. Germline V gene lookup returns CDR1 MDHEN and CDR2 SYDVKM. The CDR3 extends over 15 amino acids. The V gene end was trimmed by 1 base and the J gene end by 5 bases; junction bases not matched to a gene: 7. CDR3: CASSLFPGGGETQYF. CDR3 in DNA: TGTGCCAGCAGTTTATTTCCGGGAGGTGGGGAGACCCAGTACTTC.

The chain employs TRBV28 and TRBJ1-3; D not certain. Trimming took off 5 bases at V and 1 base at J, with 3 bases between the two ends. This CDR3 has 12 amino acids. The germline V gene encodes CDR1 MDHEN and CDR2 SYDVKM. CDR3 amino acids: CASSESGNTIYF. CDR3 DNA sequence: TGTGCCAGCAGTGAATCTGGAAACACCATATATTTT.

This chain connects TRBV11-2 to TRBJ1-3; D gene ambiguous. CDR1 and CDR2 from the germline V gene are SGHAT and FQNNGV. The CDR3 runs to 13 residues. V lost 2 bases and J lost 3, with 5 bases in between. CDR3 sequence (DNA): TGTGCCAGCAGCTTAATACTTGGAAACACCATATATTTT. It encodes CASSLILGNTIYF.

J is TRBJ1-2 and V is TRBV19; 7 bases fit TRBD1. CDR3 length: 15 amino acids. The J segment lost 4 bases and the V segment lost 6 bases, leaving 11 bases of the junction unmatched. CDR1 is LNHDA and CDR2 is SQIVND in the germline V gene (reference sequence). The CDR3 loop reads CASSRMGQSFYGYTF. CDR3 bases: TGTGCCAGTAGCCGTATGGGACAGAGTTTCTATGGCTACACCTTC.

V gene TRBV7-9 combines with J gene TRBJ2-5; TRBD2 might be the D (6 bases). The CDR3 covers 16 residues. Trimming removed 4 bases at V and 2 bases at J, with 17 bases between. CDR1 is SEHNR and CDR2 is FQNEAQ in the germline V gene (reference sequence). CDR3 residues: CASSSRRAGFQETQYF. The CDR3 nucleotides read TGTGCCAGCAGCTCCAGGAGGGCGGGGTTTCAAGAGACCCAGTACTTC.

The chain employs TRBV29-1 and TRBJ2-2; 7 bases fit TRBD1. The CDR3 contains 14 residues. CDR1 is SQVTM and CDR2 is ANQGSEA in the germline V gene. Losses at the gene ends were 4 bases for V and 5 bases for J; bases not matched to a gene: 7. The CDR3 here is CSVARQGLTGELFF. For the CDR3, the DNA is TGCAGCGTTGCTAGACAGGGCTTGACCGGGGAGCTGTTTTTT.

This clone was seen once. The chain is built from TRBV6-1 and TRBJ2-1; 10 nucleotides align to TRBD2. V gave up 4 bases and J gave up 8 bases; unmatched junction bases: 8. The CDR3 length is 15 residues. CDR1 MNHNS and CDR2 SASEGT come from the germline V gene. In DNA, the CDR3 is TGTGCCAGCAGTGCGCTAGCGGGAGCACTGGATGAGCAGTTCTTC. This codes for CASSALAGALDEQFF.

The V and J genes are TRBV18 and TRBJ2-7, with D perhaps TRBD1 (6 bases). Germline V gene lookup returns CDR1 KGHSH and CDR2 LQKENI. The germline V and J ends were trimmed by 0 bases and 5 bases, with 8 bases remaining between them. This CDR3 spans 13 amino acids. DNA for the CDR3: TGTGCCAGCTCACCACCTAGGGGGAACGAGCAGTACTTC. Translated: CASSPPRGNEQYF.

The chain has TRBV12-5 and TRBJ2-2; D remains ambiguous. Germline CDR1 LGHNT, CDR2 FRNRAP. The CDR3 has 12 residues. The germline V and J ends were trimmed by 3 bases and 6 bases, with 5 bases remaining between them. The CDR3 loop reads CASGFFAGELFF. CDR3 sequence (DNA): TGTGCTAGTGGTTTTTTTGCCGGGGAGCTGTTTTTT.

CDR3 loop: CAWRQGLGVETQYF. The CDR3 bases are TGTGCCTGGCGACAGGGGTTGGGTGTAGAGACCCAGTACTTC. V and J are TRBV30 and TRBJ2-5, with 8 positions matching TRBD1. Germline loops: CDR1 GTSNPN, CDR2 SVGIG (reference sequence). This CDR3 region has 14 residues. Trimming removed 5 bases from V and 4 bases from J; junction bases left unmatched: 9. Full variable domain (rest looked up from reference TRBV30 and TRBJ2-5): SQTIHQWPATLVQPVGSPLSLECTVEGTSNPNLYWYRQAAGRGLQLLFYSVGIGQISSEVPQNLSASRPQDRQFILSSKKLLLSDSGFYLCAWRQGLGVETQYFGPGTRLLVL.

Regarding this clone: Other nucleotide sequences in the sample specify the same CDR3. The CDR3 is CASSLAGGSNYGYTF. CDR3 bases: TGCGCCAGCAGCTTGGCTGGGGGTTCTAACTATGGCTACACCTTC. The V call is TRBV5-1, the J call TRBJ1-2; maybe TRBD1 (5 bases). The germline gives CDR1 SGHRS, CDR2 YFSETQ. Trimming shortened V by 0 bases and J by 0 bases, and 9 bases separated the two germline ends. This CDR3 has 15 amino acids. The whole variable domain, filled in from reference TRBV5-1 and TRBJ1-2, reads KAGVTQTPRYLIKTRGQQVTLSCSPISGHRSVSWYQQTPGQGLQFLFEYFSETQRNKGNFPGRFSGRQFSNSRSEMNVSTLELGDSALYLCASSLAGGSNYGYTFGSGTRLTVV.

In nucleotides, the CDR3 is TGCAGCGTTGGGCGGAGGATGGGCACAGATACGCAGTATTTT. It yields the protein CSVGRRMGTDTQYF. This rearrangement joins TRBV29-1 to TRBJ2-3, with TRBD2 as a possible D gene (5 bases). Germline-derived CDR1 and CDR2 are SQVTM and ANQGSEA. The ends were cut back, 4 bases at V and 1 base at J, with 12 bases in the middle. The CDR3 extends over 14 amino acids.

Only one count was recorded for this clone. The chain recombines TRBV7-7 with TRBJ2-2; 8 positions match TRBD1. The CDR3 covers 16 residues. The junction had 6 bases not matched to a gene; V was cut back by 3 bases and J by 3 bases. Per the germline V gene, CDR1 is SSHAT and CDR2 is FNYEAQ (reference sequence). The CDR3 protein is CASSFRQGFDTGELFF. DNA for the CDR3: TGTGCCAGCAGCTTTAGACAGGGGTTCGACACCGGGGAGCTGTTTTTT.

The rearrangement uses TRBV11-2 and TRBJ2-7; 14 bases fit TRBD2. Trimming took 5 bases from V and 4 from J; bases not matched to a gene: 13. Germline-derived CDR1 and CDR2 are SGHAT and FQNNGV. The CDR3 extends over 18 amino acids. The CDR3 reads CASSQGGHRTSGRYEQYF. For the CDR3, the DNA is TGTGCCAGCAGCCAAGGGGGCCACAGGACTAGCGGGAGGTACGAGCAGTACTTC.

The chain uses TRBV28 and TRBJ2-5; possibly TRBD1 or TRBD2 for D (7 bases each). V was pared by 5 bases and J by 1 base, with 14 bases between. CDR1 and CDR2 from the germline V gene are MDHEN and SYDVKM. CDR3 size: 15 residues. The CDR3 protein is CASSRQGEGQETQYF. CDR3 bases: TGTGCCAGCAGTCGTCAGGGGGAGGGCCAAGAGACCCAGTACTTC.